A selection of T cell receptor beta chains follows, all from one sample in a study of spatial heterogeneity in lung cancer. TCRdb used MiXCR to reprocess the 5' RACE reads, holding one entry per CDR3 protein. The sample contains 15,000 to 20,000 distinct CDR3 sequences, approximately 6.3% of which appear only once. The material was lung tumor tissue, obtained at surgery. These receptors were obtained from a male donor with early-stage non-small cell lung cancer. Both conserved end residues are part of each CDR3. D genes are given only for firm matches. Expanded clones get a size class; other rows say once, few or many, or leave the size out.

TRBV30	TRBJ2-7	.	many	CAWSGGSSYEQYF	TGTGCCTGGAGCGGGGGCAGCTCCTACGAGCAGTACTTC
TRBV20-1	TRBJ2-7	.	many	CSARDLQGYEQYF	TGCAGTGCTAGAGATCTGCAGGGATACGAGCAGTACTTC
TRBV7-2	TRBJ2-2	.	many	CASSQRVPDTGELFF	TGTGCCAGCAGCCAAAGGGTGCCCGACACCGGGGAGCTGTTTTTT
TRBV4-1	TRBJ2-7	TRBD1	medium-sized	CASSSRTGPWEQYF	TGCGCCAGCAGCAGCCGGACAGGGCCCTGGGAGCAGTACTTC
TRBV30	TRBJ2-1	TRBD2	many	CVWTSGTLYSYNEQFF	TGTGTCTGGACTAGCGGGACCCTTTACTCCTACAATGAGCAGTTCTTC
TRBV6-5	TRBJ1-1	.	.	CASSYWAGGQTEAFF	TGTGCCAGCAGTTACTGGGCGGGGGGACAAACTGAAGCTTTCTTT
TRBV10-3	TRBJ2-1	TRBD1	medium-sized	CAIKGRGTNEQFF	TGTGCCATCAAGGGCAGGGGGACGAATGAGCAGTTCTTC
TRBV24-1	TRBJ2-7	TRBD2	many	CATSDTGTSGLYEQYF	TGTGCCACCAGTGATACCGGGACTAGCGGCCTCTACGAGCAGTACTTC
TRBV20-1	TRBJ2-3	TRBD2	few	CSARDHLAGANTDTQYF	TGCAGTGCTAGAGATCACCTAGCGGGGGCTAACACAGATACGCAGTATTTT
TRBV7-9	TRBJ2-1	TRBD2	many	CASSCSGRAGNEQFF	TGTGCCAGCAGCTGTAGCGGGAGGGCCGGGAATGAGCAGTTCTTC
TRBV27	TRBJ1-6	.	medium-sized	CASSLSGDSPLHF	TGTGCCAGCAGTTTATCCGGCGACTCACCCCTCCACTTT
TRBV20-1	TRBJ2-7	.	many	CSAIPPGYEQYF	TGCAGTGCTATCCCCCCAGGGTACGAGCAGTACTTC
TRBV28	TRBJ2-2	.	many	CASSLPGEGRNTGELFF	TGTGCCAGCAGTTTACCAGGTGAAGGTCGGAACACCGGGGAGCTGTTTTTT
TRBV12-3/TRBV12-4	TRBJ2-2	.	many	CASSFIQGGTGELFF	TGTGCCAGCAGTTTCATACAGGGAGGAACCGGGGAGCTGTTTTTT
TRBV7-9	TRBJ1-3	TRBD1	many	CASSLTGGGNTIYF	TGTGCCAGCAGCTTAACAGGGGGCGGAAACACCATATATTTT
TRBV24-1	TRBJ2-7	.	many	CATSDKTVTYEQYF	TGTGCCACCAGTGACAAGACAGTAACCTACGAGCAGTACTTC
TRBV28	TRBJ2-5	TRBD1	many	CASSFLGQGLETQYF	TGTGCCAGCAGTTTTCTGGGACAGGGACTAGAGACCCAGTACTTC
TRBV20-1	TRBJ2-5	TRBD2	medium-sized	CSANSGGAGTQYF	TGCAGTGCTAACAGCGGGGGGGCCGGGACCCAGTACTTC
TRBV29-1	TRBJ2-7	.	many	CSGWTPPYAEQYF	TGCAGTGGCTGGACTCCACCTTACGCCGAGCAGTACTTC
TRBV21-1	TRBJ1-5	.	many	CAIQGFQPQHF	TGTGCCATACAGGGTTTCCAGCCCCAGCATTTT
TRBV7-2	TRBJ2-3	TRBD2	few	CASSLRSGRGTDTQYF	TGTGCCAGCAGCTTACGTAGCGGGAGAGGCACAGATACGCAGTATTTT
TRBV7-6	TRBJ1-1	TRBD1	many	CASSLGQTTEAFF	TGTGCCAGCAGCTTGGGACAGACCACTGAAGCTTTCTTT
TRBV5-6	TRBJ2-7	.	many	CASSNSYEQYF	TGTGCCAGCAGCAACTCCTACGAGCAGTACTTC
TRBV6-2/TRBV6-3	TRBJ2-1	.	few	CASKPGPTIDNEQFF	TGTGCCAGCAAACCGGGACCCACGATCGACAATGAGCAGTTCTTC
TRBV29-1	TRBJ1-3	.	many	CSVGLLSSGNTIYF	TGCAGCGTTGGTCTGCTCTCCTCTGGAAACACCATATATTTT
TRBV7-8	TRBJ2-6	.	many	CASSLASGANVLTF	TGTGCCAGCAGCTTAGCGTCTGGGGCCAACGTCCTGACTTTC
TRBV28	TRBJ2-1	TRBD1	many	CASSLGDRVDEQFF	TGTGCCAGCAGTTTGGGAGACAGGGTGGATGAGCAGTTCTTC
TRBV9	TRBJ1-6	.	few	CASSVGPREDSPLHF	TGTGCCAGCAGCGTAGGTCCCAGGGAAGATTCACCCCTCCACTTT
TRBV20-1	TRBJ2-5	.	.	CSARDRRETQYF	TGCAGTGCTAGAGATCGGCGAGAGACCCAGTACTTC
TRBV12-3/TRBV12-4	TRBJ1-5	.	many	CASSPRGRGNQPQHF	TGTGCCAGCAGTCCCAGGGGAAGGGGCAATCAGCCCCAGCATTTT
TRBV7-6	TRBJ2-3	TRBD2	many	CASSLAGGRGDTQYF	TGTGCCAGCAGCTTAGCTGGCGGGAGGGGAGATACGCAGTATTTT
TRBV14	TRBJ2-1	TRBD2	.	CASSQLQSGRADEQFF	TGTGCCAGCAGCCAACTACAGTCAGGGAGGGCCGATGAGCAGTTCTTC
TRBV20-1	TRBJ1-2	.	few	CSARDLSGFDYGYTF	TGCAGTGCTAGAGATCTGTCAGGGTTTGACTATGGCTACACCTTC
TRBV27	TRBJ1-5	TRBD1	many	CASSPRTGSNQPQHF	TGTGCCAGCAGTCCACGGACAGGGAGCAATCAGCCCCAGCATTTT
TRBV7-2	TRBJ1-2	.	many	CASSPGDYGYTF	TGTGCCAGCAGCCCAGGAGACTATGGCTACACCTTC
TRBV28	TRBJ1-5	.	many	CASSLVGKPQHF	TGTGCCAGCAGCCTCGTCGGAAAGCCCCAGCATTTT
TRBV5-5	TRBJ1-5	.	many	CASSPQAQQPQHF	TGTGCCAGCAGCCCGCAGGCCCAACAGCCCCAGCATTTT
TRBV7-2	TRBJ2-1	TRBD2	many	CASSIRAGANYNEQFF	TGTGCCAGCAGCATCAGAGCGGGGGCGAACTACAATGAGCAGTTCTTC
TRBV12-3/TRBV12-4	TRBJ2-3	.	many	CASRRGQPSTDTQYF	TGTGCCAGCAGGCGAGGACAGCCAAGCACAGATACGCAGTATTTT
TRBV12-5	TRBJ1-1	TRBD1	many	CASGDHRTGGTEAFF	TGTGCTAGTGGGGACCACCGGACAGGGGGCACTGAAGCTTTCTTT
TRBV28	TRBJ2-5	.	many	CASRDPERRETQYF	TGTGCCAGCAGGGATCCGGAACGGCGAGAGACCCAGTACTTC
TRBV28	TRBJ1-5	.	many	CASSRTGTNQPQHF	TGTGCCAGCAGCCGAACAGGGACCAATCAGCCCCAGCATTTT
TRBV6-2/TRBV6-3	TRBJ2-7	.	many	CASRSTPGPGSFYEQYF	TGTGCCAGCAGATCGACTCCGGGCCCAGGGTCTTTCTACGAGCAGTACTTC
TRBV6-5	TRBJ2-7	TRBD1	many	CASSPGTGFEQYF	TGTGCCAGCAGCCCCGGGACAGGGTTCGAGCAGTACTTC
TRBV24-1	TRBJ1-1	TRBD1	.	CATSQTGAMNTEAFF	TGTGCCACCAGCCAGACAGGGGCTATGAACACTGAAGCTTTCTTT
TRBV12-3/TRBV12-4	TRBJ2-1	TRBD2	many	CASTRLAGAYNEQFF	TGTGCCAGCACTCGACTAGCGGGGGCTTACAATGAGCAGTTCTTC